This T cell receptor (beta chain) is drawn from a study of shared T cell receptors in the human thymus. The data were produced by immunoSEQ multiplex PCR, yet TCRdb's version contains in-frame clones alone and is incomplete. The sample holds about 380,000 clones; 95% are singletons and the top ten take approximately 0.018%. The CDR3 totals 20 residues. Germline CDR1 SGHDN, CDR2 FVKESK. Trimming removed 0 bases at V and 3 bases at J, with 26 bases between. The chain employs TRBV14 and TRBJ1-1, with D perhaps TRBD1 (5 bases). The sequenced material came from thymocytes. This TCR came from a human donor. The DNA of the CDR3 is TGTGCCAGCAGCCAAGATCCACCCTATGGACAACATGACCTCGACACTGAAGCTTTCTTT. Protein: CASSQDPPYGQHDLDTEAFF.